These 32 T cell receptor beta chains originate from one sample sequenced in a study of T cells after yellow fever vaccination. TCRdb reanalysed the 5' RACE reads using MiXCR and keeps one entry per CDR3 protein. The sample has 200,000 to 300,000 distinct CDR3 sequences; over 10% are singletons. The source material was CD4+ T cells sorted from PBMCs, sampled 45 days after the yellow fever booster vaccination. The receptors were gathered from a man aged 25 to 40 who received the YFV17D yellow fever vaccine.

The gene calls are TRBV7-9 and TRBJ1-2; possibly TRBD1 for D (6 bases). V was shortened by 5 bases and J by 2 bases, with 15 bases between the two germline ends. The CDR3 runs 15 residues. CDR1 is SEHNR, CDR2 FQNEAQ, per germline (reference sequence). The CDR3 nucleotides read TGTGCCAGCAGCCCCTCCGGGACAAGAAACTATGGCTACACCTTC. Protein product: CASSPSGTRNYGYTF. The whole variable domain, remainder taken from reference TRBV7-9 and TRBJ1-2, is DTGVSQNPRHKITKRGQNVTFRCDPISEHNRLYWYRQTLGQGPEFLTYFQNEAQLEKSRLLSDRFSAERPKGSFSTLEIQRTEQGDSAMYLCASSPSGTRNYGYTFGSGTRLTVV.

V is TRBV9 and J is TRBJ2-3; D is possibly TRBD2 (6 bases). This CDR3 has 16 amino acids. Trimming pared 0 bases from V and 4 bases from J, leaving 15 bases between. Looked up from germline, CDR1 is SGDLS and CDR2 is YYNGEE. This chain's CDR3 is CASSVAGRERPDTQYF. CDR3 DNA: TGTGCCAGCAGCGTAGCTGGACGGGAGAGGCCAGATACGCAGTATTTT.

The chain carries TRBV7-3 and TRBJ2-2; D is ambiguous. Germline V gives CDR1 SGHTA, CDR2 FQGTGA. The V end lost 1 base, the J end lost 7 bases, and 7 bases lay between the germline ends. The CDR3 is made up of 13 amino acids. CDR3 DNA: TGTGCCAGCAGCTTAATACTTGGCGGGGAGCTGTTTTTT. Translation gives CASSLILGGELFF.

This clonotype showed up just a few times. The V call is TRBV11-2, the J call TRBJ2-1, with D maybe TRBD1 (7 bases). Germline values: CDR1 SGHAT, CDR2 FQNNGV. The V and J ends lost 6 bases and 6 bases respectively, with 21 bases between them. CDR3 length: 16 residues. CDR3 region: CASSRGLGSQVNEQFF. CDR3 DNA: TGTGCCAGCAGTAGGGGGCTCGGGAGTCAAGTCAATGAGCAGTTCTTC.

This clonotype has more than one count but fewer than ten. The V gene is TRBV20-1, the J gene TRBJ2-3; unclear D gene. The ends were cut back, 1 base at V and 0 bases at J, with 8 bases in the middle. The CDR3 spans 14 residues. Germline CDR1 DFQATT, CDR2 SNEGSKA (reference sequence). DNA for the CDR3: TGCAGTGCTAGAGGCAGCTTTAGCACAGATACGCAGTATTTT. Translation gives CSARGSFSTDTQYF.

This clonotype was seen ten or more times. In DNA, the CDR3 is TGCAGCGTTGAAGGGTTCCCCGGCTCCTACAATGAGCAGTTCTTC. Translated: CSVEGFPGSYNEQFF. The chain uses TRBV29-1 and TRBJ2-1; D gene uncertain. Trimming removed 1 base from V and 0 bases from J, with 10 bases in between. The V gene's germline CDR1 is SQVTM and CDR2 ANQGSEA. This CDR3 comprises 15 residues.

This clonotype came up a few times. The chain has TRBV15 and TRBJ2-5; 9 positions agree with TRBD1. J was trimmed by 5 bases and V by 0 bases; bases with no gene match: 7. Germline assignment: CDR1 LNHNV and CDR2 YYDKDF (reference sequence). CDR3 length: 16 amino acids. This chain's CDR3 is CATSRDPTGGWETQYF. The CDR3 DNA sequence: TGTGCCACCAGCAGAGATCCCACAGGGGGCTGGGAGACCCAGTACTTC.

This clonotype was seen only a few times. V and J are TRBV7-8 and TRBJ2-5, with 11 nucleotides matching TRBD2. Trimming cost V 3 bases and J 5 bases; bases outside gene matches: 8. This CDR3 has 16 amino acids. Germline CDR1 SGHVS, CDR2 FQNEAQ. The CDR3 loop is CASSLGTSGIRETQYF. Written as DNA, the CDR3 is TGTGCCAGCAGCTTGGGGACTAGCGGCATTAGGGAGACCCAGTACTTC. Full variable domain (outside the CDR3, taken from reference TRBV7-8 and TRBJ2-5): GAGVSQSPRYKVAKRGQDVALRCDPISGHVSLFWYQQALGQGPEFLTYFQNEAQLDKSGLPSDRFFAERPEGSVSTLKIQRTQQEDSAVYLCASSLGTSGIRETQYFGPGTRLLVL.

A few counts support this clonotype. The rearrangement uses TRBV2 and TRBJ1-5; 7 bases are a match to TRBD1. Germline V gene sequence: CDR1 SNHLY, CDR2 FYNNEI. J gave up 7 bases and V 3 bases, and 9 bases lay outside the gene matches. CDR3 length: 15 amino acids. This CDR3 is CASSERQTGEQPQHF. CDR3 in DNA: TGTGCCAGCAGTGAGAGGCAAACAGGGGAGCAGCCCCAGCATTTT.

DNA for the CDR3: TGTGCCACCAGTGAAGGGGGCCGGGTGACCCAGTACTTC. It specifies CATSEGGRVTQYF. The V gene is TRBV24-1, the J gene TRBJ2-5, with 7 bases that match TRBD1. After removal of 4 bases from V and 7 bases from J, the junction contained 5 bases not matched to a gene. This CDR3 is 13 amino acids long. CDR1 is KGHDR and CDR2 is SFDVKD in the germline V gene.

This CDR3 reads CASSLEKRGYTF. The DNA for the CDR3 is TGTGCCAGCTCACTGGAAAAGCGGGGCTACACCTTC. V and J are TRBV18 and TRBJ1-2, with no clear D. This CDR3 spans 12 amino acids. The ends were cut back, 4 bases at V and 8 bases at J, with 11 bases in the middle. Germline V lookup: CDR1 KGHSH, CDR2 LQKENI.

This clonotype was seen only a few times. J is TRBJ2-3 and V is TRBV29-1; D might be TRBD1 (6 bases). In germline, CDR1 is SQVTM, CDR2 ANQGSEA. This CDR3 comprises 13 residues. The V end lost 7 bases, the J end lost 1 base, and 12 bases lay between the germline ends. Here the CDR3 DNA reads TGCAGCGCCACAGGGTCCGGCACAGATACGCAGTATTTT. It translates to CSATGSGTDTQYF.

This clonotype was detected a few times. The J gene is TRBJ1-2, the V gene TRBV20-1; D call uncertain. The CDR3 is 14 residues long. The V end lost 2 bases, the J end lost 2 bases, and 12 bases lay between the germline ends. Germline V gene sequence: CDR1 DFQATT, CDR2 SNEGSKA (reference sequence). The CDR3 sequence is CSARIRGGNYGYTF. In nucleotides, the CDR3 is TGCAGTGCTAGAATCCGGGGAGGGAACTATGGCTACACCTTC.

The CDR3 loop is CSARTGVHEQYF. The CDR3 nucleotides are TGCAGTGCAAGGACAGGGGTTCACGAGCAGTACTTC. This chain joins TRBV20-1 and TRBJ2-7; 9 bases are shared with TRBD1. The CDR3 totals 12 residues. Germline-derived CDR1 and CDR2 are DFQATT and SNEGSKA (reference sequence). With V trimmed by 6 bases and J by 5 bases, 5 bases remained unmatched.

The table lists this clonotype with a few counts. V usage is TRBV20-1 and J usage is TRBJ2-3; the match to TRBD1 covers 11 bases. Trimming took 7 bases from V and 6 from J; bases not matched to a gene: 12. The germline V gene encodes CDR1 DFQATT and CDR2 SNEGSKA (reference sequence). The CDR3 loop spans 15 amino acids. The CDR3 DNA follows: TGCAGTGTCTGGACAGGGGGCAGACTAGCTGATACGCAGTATTTT. Amino acids: CSVWTGGRLADTQYF.

This clonotype was observed a handful of times. The chain uses TRBV28 and TRBJ2-5; 7 nucleotides line up with TRBD1. This CDR3 contains 13 residues. CDR1 and CDR2 from the germline V gene are MDHEN and SYDVKM. The DNA of the CDR3 is TGTGCAACCTTATCTCCAGGGGGAGAGACCCAGTACTTC. Its protein is CATLSPGGETQYF.

This clonotype was seen a few times. The J gene is TRBJ1-1, the V gene TRBV7-9, with D possibly being TRBD1 (6 bases). Germline V CDR1 and CDR2: SEHNR, FQNEAQ (reference sequence). The CDR3 contains 14 residues. V was clipped by 4 bases and J by 0 bases, with 9 bases between them. CDR3 protein: CASSWGQLNTEAFF. The CDR3, as DNA: TGTGCCAGCAGCTGGGGACAATTGAACACTGAAGCTTTCTTT. The whole variable domain, remainder taken from reference TRBV7-9 and TRBJ1-1, is DTGVSQNPRHKITKRGQNVTFRCDPISEHNRLYWYRQTLGQGPEFLTYFQNEAQLEKSRLLSDRFSAERPKGSFSTLEIQRTEQGDSAMYLCASSWGQLNTEAFFGQGTRLTVV.

This clonotype was detected only a few times. DNA of the CDR3: TGCGCCAGCAGCTCCGGACTAGCGGGGGCCTACGAGCAGTACTTC. Residues: CASSSGLAGAYEQYF. The rearrangement joins TRBV5-1 to TRBJ2-7; the match to TRBD2 covers 13 bases. V lost 3 bases and J lost 2; bases outside the gene matches: 2. The length of the CDR3 is 15 residues. CDR1 and CDR2 (germline): SGHRS, YFSETQ.

The genes are TRBV10-3 and TRBJ2-5, with D perhaps matching TRBD1 (5 bases). In germline, CDR1 is ENHRY, CDR2 SYGVKD. V lost 3 bases and J 0 bases, leaving 17 bases between the germline ends. There are 17 residues in the CDR3. The CDR3 region has the DNA TGTGCCATCAGTGATTCAATGAAAGACAGATACCAAGAGACCCAGTACTTC. Translating it yields CAISDSMKDRYQETQYF.

The sample holds a few counts of this clonotype. This CDR3 is CASSLMWGVGQGTNEQYF. The CDR3 DNA follows: TGCGCCAGCAGCTTGATGTGGGGCGTGGGACAGGGAACCAACGAGCAGTACTTC. The chain recombines TRBV5-1 with TRBJ2-7; TRBD1 agrees at 9 bases. CDR3 length: 18 residues. Germline CDR1 SGHRS, CDR2 YFSETQ. Trimming took 1 base from V and 5 from J; bases not matched to a gene: 16.

This clonotype has only a few counts. The genes are TRBV4-3 and TRBJ1-2; D is uncertain. In germline, CDR1 is LGHNA, CDR2 YSLEER. This CDR3 has 13 residues. V was trimmed by 0 bases and J by 5 bases, leaving 7 bases between them. CDR3 DNA sequence: TGCGCCAGCAGCCAAGATTGGCAATATGGCTACACCTTC. Residues: CASSQDWQYGYTF.

This clonotype showed up many times. The V and J genes are TRBV20-1 and TRBJ1-1; D remains unclear. CDR1 and CDR2 (germline): DFQATT, SNEGSKA (reference sequence). The ends were cut back, 0 bases at V and 1 base at J, with 6 bases in the middle. The CDR3 runs to 13 residues. The CDR3: CSAREDGNTEAFF. The CDR3 nucleotides are TGCAGTGCTAGAGAGGACGGGAACACTGAAGCTTTCTTT.

Ten or more counts support this clonotype. The chain is built from TRBV20-1 and TRBJ2-5; D is possibly TRBD1 (7 bases). This CDR3 contains 14 residues. Germline CDR1 DFQATT, CDR2 SNEGSKA (reference sequence). V lost 1 base and J 5 bases, leaving 14 bases between the germline ends. This chain's CDR3 is CSARVPGGGETQYF. The CDR3 DNA is TGCAGTGCTAGAGTCCCAGGGGGAGGCGAGACCCAGTACTTC.

This chain connects TRBV14 to TRBJ1-1; TRBD1 might be the D (5 bases). The ends were cut back, 2 bases at V and 0 bases at J, with 13 bases in the middle. The germline V gene has CDR1 SGHDN and CDR2 FVKESK. This CDR3 region has 16 residues. The CDR3 reads CASSQPLGRLNTEAFF. The DNA for the CDR3 is TGTGCCAGCAGCCAACCTTTGGGACGGCTGAACACTGAAGCTTTCTTT. Complete variable domain (other parts from reference TRBV14 and TRBJ1-1): EAGVTQFPSHSVIEKGQTVTLRCDPISGHDNLYWYRRVMGKEIKFLLHFVKESKQDESGMPNNRFLAERTGGTYSTLKVQPAELEDSGVYFCASSQPLGRLNTEAFFGQGTRLTVV.

To note about this clonotype: A much larger clone differs by one base, so this may be a read error. The chain is built from TRBV20-1 and TRBJ2-4; D possibly corresponds to TRBD2 (5 bases). V was clipped by 2 bases and J by 4 bases, with 18 bases between them. Germline V gives CDR1 DFQATT, CDR2 SNEGSKA (reference sequence). This CDR3 spans 16 amino acids. CDR3 loop: CSARPPAAGGKNIQYF. CDR3 nucleotide sequence: TGCAGTGCTAGACCCCCAGCGGCAGGTGGTAAAAACATTCAGTACTTC.

Only a few counts were recorded for this clonotype. The chain is built from TRBV25-1 and TRBJ2-1; 7 bases agree with TRBD1. Germline loops: CDR1 MGHDK, CDR2 SYGVNS. J was trimmed by 10 bases and V by 4 bases; bases with no gene match: 16. The CDR3 consists of 16 residues. Here the CDR3 reads CASSATGTDVPKEQFF. CDR3 nucleotides: TGTGCCAGCAGTGCAACCGGGACAGATGTACCCAAAGAGCAGTTCTTC.

This clonotype was detected only a few times. The chain is built from TRBV5-1 and TRBJ1-2; a weak D match, TRBD1 (5 bases). Germline V gene data show CDR1 as SGHRS and CDR2 as YFSETQ. V gave up 6 bases and J gave up 7 bases, with 19 bases separating them. The CDR3 totals 14 residues. The CDR3 coding sequence is TGCGCCAGCATAGGGCAGGGCGAGGAGCGTGGCTACACCTTC. Its translation: CASIGQGEERGYTF.

This clonotype was seen only a few times. This chain connects TRBV5-1 to TRBJ1-5, with 7 bases that match TRBD1. The J segment lost 5 bases and the V segment lost 4 bases, leaving 9 bases of the junction unmatched. The germline CDR1 and CDR2 sequences are SGHRS and YFSETQ. The CDR3 loop spans 15 amino acids. The CDR3 nucleotides are TGCGCCAGCAGCCTTCAGGGACAGAGGCATCAGCCCCAGCATTTT. Protein: CASSLQGQRHQPQHF.

The chain has TRBV11-3 and TRBJ2-1, with D possibly being TRBD2 (5 bases). There are 13 residues in the CDR3. Germline-derived CDR1 and CDR2 are SGHNT and YENEEA. Trimming left V 5 bases short and J 8 bases short, with 13 bases between. The CDR3 DNA sequence: TGTGCCAGCAGCCCGCGGGCTCGGCATGAGCAGTTCTTC. Protein: CASSPRARHEQFF.

This clonotype was detected ten times or more. This chain uses TRBV6-2 or TRBV6-3 with TRBJ1-1; tentative D call: TRBD1 (5 bases). The germline CDR1 and CDR2 sequences are MNHEY and SVGEGT. This CDR3 contains 16 residues. Trimming pared 7 bases from V and 1 base from J, leaving 19 bases between. This CDR3 reads CASIRDPWAKNTEAFF. CDR3 DNA sequence: TGTGCCAGCATTCGGGACCCCTGGGCCAAGAACACTGAAGCTTTCTTT.

This clonotype has just a few counts. V is TRBV4-3 and J is TRBJ2-2; 8 nucleotides agree with TRBD2. The CDR3 consists of 18 residues. Trimming took 4 bases from V and 6 from J; bases not matched to a gene: 16. The V gene's germline CDR1 is LGHNA and CDR2 YSLEER. Written as DNA, the CDR3 is TGCGCCAGCAGCCCATCCCCTATAGCGGGATCCCCCCCCGGGGAGCTGTTTTTT. The encoded protein is CASSPSPIAGSPPGELFF.

This clonotype occurred a few times. This rearrangement joins TRBV15 to TRBJ2-3; no definite D call. The V end lost 1 base, the J end lost 6 bases, and 8 bases lay between the germline ends. This CDR3 is 13 amino acids long. Germline V CDR1 and CDR2: LNHNV, YYDKDF (reference sequence). The CDR3 sequence is CATSRGGADTQYF. CDR3 sequence (DNA): TGTGCCACCAGCAGAGGAGGAGCGGATACGCAGTATTTT.